The source of this T cell receptor (beta chain) is a study of blood T cells in healthy people across ages. Study-level points and caveats: The fall in TCR beta diversity per million T cells was roughly linear with age. Estimates drawn from one million T cells were deemed to understate diversity. Aged donors had fewer naive CD4+ cells and lower diversity than long-lived donors.

Primers used in a second PCR of about 6 to 11 cycles were a sample-barcoded 5' primer and a J-beta primer mix. All samples gave at least 2.5 million CDR3-containing paired-end reads. Each CDR3 protein gets one entry after TCRdb re-called the 5' RACE reads with MiXCR. The sample lists roughly 1,800,000 distinct CDR3 sequences; around half were seen once. Concerning this clonotype itself: Its antigen is unknown. A read error may produce the germline difference seen at one junction end.

The CDR3 is 14 residues long. Looked up from germline, CDR1 is SGDLS and CDR2 is YYNGEE. This rearrangement joins TRBV9 to TRBJ2-7; 10 nucleotides match TRBD2. Sequences were obtained from blood. The receptor's source is a woman aged 40-49 years in good health. The CDR3 protein is CVSSYASGGYEQYF. The CDR3 bases are TGTGTCAGCAGCTATGCTAGCGGGGGCTACGAGCAGTACTTC.